These 12 T cell receptor beta chains were sequenced from one sample in a study of shared clonotypes between healthy human individuals. TCRdb's table, derived via immunoSEQ multiplex PCR, lists solely in-frame clones and lacks some. The table lists about 2.1 million clones, just over 90% of them singletons. CD45RO-negative CD8 cells positively selected for CCR7 made up the naive population, which excluded terminally differentiated effector memory CD45RA+ cells. Sequenced material: naive CD8+ T cells from PBMCs. The receptor set was obtained from a young man in good health. Some clones in this sample may be carry-over from other donors' samples.

The rearrangement joins TRBV28 to TRBJ2-2; 8 bases fit TRBD1. Germline CDR1 MDHEN, CDR2 SYDVKM. Trimming took 1 base from V and 4 from J; bases not matched to a gene: 5. The CDR3 is made up of 16 amino acids. The CDR3 DNA reads TGTGCCAGCAGTTTATCAGGGGGCATTGTCACCGGGGAGCTGTTTTTT. Protein sequence: CASSLSGGIVTGELFF.

The chain is built from TRBV29-1 and TRBJ2-1; TRBD2 aligns across 16 bases. The CDR3 totals 18 residues. The germline gives CDR1 SQVTM, CDR2 ANQGSEA. Trimming cost V 3 bases and J 0 bases; bases outside gene matches: 5. The CDR3 reads CSVEGLAGGESSYNEQFF. CDR3 in DNA: TGCAGCGTTGAGGGACTAGCGGGAGGGGAAAGCTCCTACAATGAGCAGTTCTTC.

The V gene is TRBV27, the J gene TRBJ2-5; D possibly uses TRBD1 or TRBD2 (5 bases each). V lost 5 bases, J lost 1 base, and 11 bases lay in between. The CDR3 loop spans 14 amino acids. Germline V CDR1 and CDR2: MNHEY, SMNVEV (reference sequence). The CDR3 sequence: CASSPREPQETQYF. CDR3 DNA: TGTGCCAGCAGTCCCAGGGAGCCCCAAGAGACCCAGTACTTC.

This clone was recorded once. The chain links TRBV19 to TRBJ2-7; 10 bases match TRBD2. This CDR3 region has 15 residues. V lost 9 bases, J lost 1 base, and 9 bases stayed unmatched. From germline, CDR1 is LNHDA and CDR2 SQIVND (reference sequence). The CDR3 coding sequence is TGTGCCAGCGGACAGCGGACTAGCGGATCCTACGAGCAGTACTTC. The encoded protein is CASGQRTSGSYEQYF.

J is TRBJ1-4 and V is TRBV4-1; 8 bases agree with TRBD1. The CDR3 is 16 amino acids. Trimming cost V 2 bases and J 3 bases; bases outside gene matches: 5. Germline-derived CDR1 and CDR2 are MGHRA and YSYEKL. CDR3 nucleotides: TGCGCCAGCAGCCAATCCAGGGGGCTCTCTAATGAAAAACTGTTTTTT. It is translated as CASSQSRGLSNEKLFF.

V usage is TRBV15 and J usage is TRBJ1-2, with D uncertain. The CDR3 contains 13 residues. Between the trimmed V and J ends, which lost 8 bases and 4 bases, there was a span of 14 bases. The V gene's germline CDR1 is LNHNV and CDR2 YYDKDF (reference sequence). The CDR3 DNA reads TGTGCCACCCATGAGGCAGGATTCTATGGCTACACCTTC. Amino acids: CATHEAGFYGYTF.

The rearrangement joins TRBV6-1 to TRBJ1-5; D is ambiguous. This CDR3 has 14 amino acids. Germline V gene sequence: CDR1 MNHNS, CDR2 SASEGT. The V end lost 6 bases, the J end lost 3 bases, and 12 bases lay between the germline ends. Written as DNA, the CDR3 is TGTGCCAGCAGCCCCAGAAGATCCAATCAGCCCCAGCATTTT. Its protein is CASSPRRSNQPQHF.

The chain uses TRBV2 and TRBJ1-5; tentatively, D is TRBD1 (5 bases). Per the germline V gene, CDR1 is SNHLY and CDR2 is FYNNEI. Trimming removed 3 bases from V and 1 base from J, with 13 bases in between. The CDR3 runs 16 residues. The CDR3: CASSDDDSPSNQPQHF. DNA for the CDR3: TGTGCCAGCAGTGACGATGACAGTCCCAGCAATCAGCCCCAGCATTTT.

This chain links TRBV7-6 with TRBJ1-1; no firm D call. Trimming removed 7 bases from V and 6 bases from J, with 15 bases in between. The CDR3 is 13 residues long. Germline loops: CDR1 SGHVS, CDR2 FNYEAQ. The CDR3 nucleotides read TGTGCCAGCACCCTTCACGCGTCTTCTGAAGCTTTCTTT. Amino acids: CASTLHASSEAFF.

V usage is TRBV7-9 and J usage is TRBJ1-1; 7 bases agree with TRBD1. CDR1 and CDR2 (germline): SEHNR, FQNEAQ (reference sequence). This CDR3 region has 17 residues. V trimming: 5 bases; J trimming: 0 bases; junction bases outside the gene matches: 12. CDR3 protein: CASSIGGSGGMNTEAFF. CDR3 coding DNA: TGTGCCAGCAGCATAGGAGGATCAGGGGGGATGAACACTGAAGCTTTCTTT. The full variable domain, completed using reference TRBV7-9 and TRBJ1-1, is DTGVSQNPRHKITKRGQNVTFRCDPISEHNRLYWYRQTLGQGPEFLTYFQNEAQLEKSRLLSDRFSAERPKGSFSTLEIQRTEQGDSAMYLCASSIGGSGGMNTEAFFGQGTRLTVV.

This clone was counted once. This chain links TRBV11-2 with TRBJ2-5; the match to TRBD2 covers 13 bases. Germline CDR1 SGHAT, CDR2 FQNNGV. The junction had 15 bases not matched to a gene; V was cut back by 3 bases and J by 5 bases. The CDR3 is 19 amino acids. The CDR3: CASSLFPGTSGITEETQYF. The CDR3 region has the DNA TGTGCCAGCAGCTTGTTTCCCGGGACTAGCGGGATAACGGAGGAGACCCAGTACTTC. Based on the CDR3 plus reference TRBV11-2 and TRBJ2-5, the full variable domain is EAGVAQSPRYKIIEKRQSVAFWCNPISGHATLYWYQQILGQGPKLLIQFQNNGVVDDSQLPKDRFSAERLKGVDSTLKIQPAKLEDSAVYLCASSLFPGTSGITEETQYFGPGTRLLVL.

The chain employs TRBV11-2 and TRBJ2-7; 9 bases are a match to TRBD1. Germline CDR1 SGHAT, CDR2 FQNNGV. This CDR3 has 15 residues. V shed 4 bases and J 4 bases; nucleotides not matched to a gene: 8. CDR3 sequence: CASSWGQGSWYEQYF. The CDR3 DNA reads as TGTGCCAGCAGCTGGGGACAGGGCTCATGGTACGAGCAGTACTTC.